Shown below are 27 T cell receptor beta chains from a single sample sequenced in a study of control samples from healthy donors and cancer patients. The repertoire was sequenced with immunoSEQ multiplex PCR; TCRdb's copy has only in-frame clones and lacks some. This sample has about 100,000 clones; roughly 80% occur once, and the top ten carry approximately 20%. Sequencing was carried out using blood. The receptor source for this set is a man aged 30-40 years in good health.

The chain joins TRBV27 to TRBJ1-2, with 7 positions matching TRBD1. From germline, CDR1 is MNHEY and CDR2 SMNVEV (reference sequence). This CDR3 is built from 14 residues. V was clipped by 5 bases and J by 8 bases; unmatched bases: 11. The CDR3 sequence is CASSRTGFFGGYTF. CDR3 DNA sequence: TGTGCCAGCAGTCGGACAGGATTTTTTGGCGGCTACACCTTC.

Worth noting for this clone: A read error may produce the germline difference seen at one junction end. The CDR3 sequence is CAGSKSQDYSYNEQFF. As DNA, the CDR3 is TGTGCCGGCAGTAAGTCCCAGGACTACTCCTACAATGAGCAGTTCTTC. The chain employs TRBV11-2 and TRBJ2-1; a weak D match, TRBD2 (6 bases). CDR3 length equals 16 residues. Germline CDR1 SGHAT, CDR2 FQNNGV.

This clone showed up just a few times. The chain couples TRBV3-1 (or the pseudogene TRBV3-2) to TRBJ2-7; D perhaps matches TRBD2 (6 bases). The CDR3 covers 15 residues. Germline V lookup: CDR1 LGHDT, CDR2 YNNKEL (reference sequence). The V gene lost 4 bases and the J gene lost 5 bases, with 18 bases spanning the gap. The DNA for the CDR3 is TGTGCCAGCAGCCTCGGGGGACTTCGGATCGACGAGCAGTACTTC. Amino acid sequence: CASSLGGLRIDEQYF.

The chain recombines TRBV19 with TRBJ1-5; possible D gene TRBD1, 6 bases. Deletions cut 3 bases from V and 0 bases from J, with 18 bases between. The CDR3 runs 18 residues. The V gene's germline CDR1 is LNHDA and CDR2 SQIVND (reference sequence). In DNA form, the CDR3 reads TGTGCCAGTAGTATGAAGGTCAGGGGCCTATATAGCAATCAGCCCCAGCATTTT. Translated, it gives CASSMKVRGLYSNQPQHF.

J is TRBJ1-6 and V is TRBV3-1 (or the pseudogene TRBV3-2); D unresolved. V lost 4 bases and J 7 bases, leaving 8 bases between the germline ends. Looked up from germline, CDR1 is LGHDT and CDR2 is YNNKEL (reference sequence). The CDR3 is 13 amino acids. CDR3 amino acids: CASSRGRNSPLHF. In DNA form, the CDR3 reads TGTGCCAGCAGCCGAGGTCGGAATTCACCCCTCCACTTT.

This clone is a singleton in its sample. V gene TRBV9 combines with J gene TRBJ2-3; 7 positions match TRBD2. Germline trimming cut 4 bases from V and 3 bases from J; bases unmatched to any gene: 8. The CDR3 consists of 15 residues. CDR1 and CDR2 from the germline V gene are SGDLS and YYNGEE. CDR3 in DNA: TGTGCCAGCAGCACCGGACTAGTTGGGACAGATACGCAGTATTTT. It specifies CASSTGLVGTDTQYF.

The chain is built from TRBV29-1 and TRBJ2-2; TRBD2 is a possible D gene (5 bases). The CDR3 spans 13 residues. V lost 4 bases and J 6 bases, leaving 12 bases between the germline ends. Germline V gene data show CDR1 as SQVTM and CDR2 as ANQGSEA. CDR3 region: CSVGRGYSGELFF. In DNA, the CDR3 is TGCAGCGTTGGTCGGGGTTATTCCGGGGAGCTGTTTTTT.

The rearrangement uses TRBV7-9 and TRBJ2-3, with 8 nucleotides matching TRBD1. This CDR3 region has 14 residues. With V trimmed by 5 bases and J by 5 bases, 6 bases remained unmatched. Germline V gives CDR1 SEHNR, CDR2 FQNEAQ (reference sequence). This CDR3 is CASSIGQGLDTQYF. The CDR3 bases are TGTGCCAGCAGCATCGGACAGGGATTAGATACGCAGTATTTT. Full variable domain (outside the CDR3, taken from reference TRBV7-9 and TRBJ2-3): DTGVSQNPRHKITKRGQNVTFRCDPISEHNRLYWYRQTLGQGPEFLTYFQNEAQLEKSRLLSDRFSAERPKGSFSTLEIQRTEQGDSAMYLCASSIGQGLDTQYFGPGTRLTVL.

This chain uses TRBV7-8 with TRBJ2-3; D is ambiguous. Germline CDR1 reads SGHVS; CDR2 reads FQNEAQ. CDR3 size: 12 residues. V was clipped by 0 bases and J by 5 bases, with 3 bases between them. The CDR3 sequence: CASSLARDTQYF. In nucleotides, the CDR3 is TGTGCCAGCAGCTTAGCGCGAGATACGCAGTATTTT.

The chain employs TRBV9 and TRBJ1-2; 9 bases are a match to TRBD1. Germline CDR1 SGDLS, CDR2 YYNGEE. V was pared by 3 bases and J by 8 bases, with 5 bases of the junction left unmatched. The length of the CDR3 is 13 residues. The CDR3 coding sequence is TGTGCCAGCAGCGCCGGGACAGGGAAGGGCTACACCTTC. This sequence encodes CASSAGTGKGYTF.

This clone is a singleton in its sample. This chain joins TRBV24-1 and TRBJ2-2; no reliable D call. Germline-derived CDR1 and CDR2 are KGHDR and SFDVKD. The CDR3 is made up of 14 amino acids. The V end was cut by 7 bases, the J end by 6 bases, with 14 bases between. The CDR3 DNA reads TGTGCCACCAGCCTACAAGACAACTCCGGGGAGCTGTTTTTT. Its translation is CATSLQDNSGELFF.

This rearrangement joins TRBV25-1 to TRBJ1-1, with D maybe TRBD1 (6 bases). This CDR3 comprises 15 residues. Germline-derived CDR1 and CDR2 are MGHDK and SYGVNS. Between the trimmed V and J ends, which lost 2 bases and 4 bases, there was a span of 14 bases. CDR3 nucleotide sequence: TGTGCCAGCAGTGAACTGTCCGTAGGGGGCACTGAAGCTTTCTTT. This translates into CASSELSVGGTEAFF.

As concerns this clone: An end of the junction differs from the germline gene, which may be a read error. The genes are TRBV11-3 and TRBJ2-5, with TRBD2 matching 8 bases. Germline-derived CDR1 and CDR2 are SGHNT and YENEEA. The CDR3 has 15 amino acids. The CDR3 coding sequence is TGTGCCAGCGGCTTATCGGGGGGGCCGCAAGAGACCCAGTACTTC. The encoded protein is CASGLSGGPQETQYF.

The chain joins TRBV2 to TRBJ1-5; TRBD1 matches 11 bases. Germline CDR1 reads SNHLY; CDR2 reads FYNNEI. V lost 4 bases, J lost 1 base, and 6 bases stayed unmatched. This CDR3 has 17 amino acids. The CDR3 reads CASSVWTGGMSNQPQHF. The CDR3 DNA reads as TGTGCCAGCAGTGTCTGGACAGGGGGCATGAGCAATCAGCCCCAGCATTTT.

This clone was seen only a few times. In DNA form, the CDR3 reads TGTGCCAGCTCACCCTCCACCACTGAAGCTTTCTTT. Its translation: CASSPSTTEAFF. The V and J genes are TRBV18 and TRBJ1-1; D is ambiguous. The CDR3 runs 12 residues. Germline V gives CDR1 KGHSH, CDR2 LQKENI. Trimming took 3 bases from V and 4 from J, leaving 6 bases between them.

The V and J genes are TRBV18 and TRBJ2-7, with 8 positions matching TRBD1. The V gene's germline CDR1 is KGHSH and CDR2 LQKENI. Trimming removed 4 bases from V and 0 bases from J; junction bases left unmatched: 2. The length of the CDR3 is 14 residues. The CDR3 sequence: CASSRDRSSYEQYF. CDR3 nucleotide sequence: TGTGCCAGCTCACGGGACAGGAGCTCCTACGAGCAGTACTTC. The full variable domain, rest sourced from reference TRBV18 and TRBJ2-7, is NAGVMQNPRHLVRRRGQEARLRCSPMKGHSHVYWYRQLPEEGLKFMVYLQKENIIDESGMPKERFSAEFPKEGPSILRIQQVVRGDSAAYFCASSRDRSSYEQYFGPGTRLTVT.

The chain joins TRBV28 to TRBJ1-5; 9 bases align to TRBD1. V lost 5 bases and J lost 5; bases outside the gene matches: 7. Germline V gene sequence: CDR1 MDHEN, CDR2 SYDVKM. The CDR3 is 15 amino acids. The CDR3 here is CASSDRDRGYQPQHF. The CDR3 nucleotides read TGTGCCAGCAGTGACCGAGACAGGGGGTATCAGCCCCAGCATTTT.

In this sample, this clone turned up once. The chain uses TRBV5-8 and TRBJ1-5; D gene uncertain. CDR3 length: 13 amino acids. Trimming removed 0 bases at V and 9 bases at J, with 10 bases between. From germline, CDR1 is SGHTS and CDR2 YDEGEE. CDR3 protein: CASSLEPGPPQHF. The CDR3, as DNA: TGTGCCAGCAGCTTGGAACCCGGCCCGCCCCAGCATTTT.

The chain recombines TRBV27 with TRBJ1-1, with TRBD1 as a possible D gene (5 bases). Trimming removed 6 bases from V and 5 bases from J, with 10 bases in between. Per the germline V gene, CDR1 is MNHEY and CDR2 is SMNVEV (reference sequence). The CDR3 loop spans 12 amino acids. The CDR3 nucleotides read TGTGCCAGCAGGGAGGGACGGACTGAAGCTTTCTTT. Its translation is CASREGRTEAFF.

V is TRBV28 and J is TRBJ2-3, with D unresolved. The V end was cut by 10 bases, the J end by 2 bases, with 19 bases between. The CDR3 covers 15 residues. CDR1 MDHEN and CDR2 SYDVKM come from the germline V gene. CDR3 amino acids: CATHSGSYVTDTQYF. Here the CDR3 DNA reads TGTGCCACCCATTCCGGAAGCTATGTCACAGATACGCAGTATTTT.

The chain employs TRBV12-3 or TRBV12-4 and TRBJ1-2; D perhaps matches TRBD1 (6 bases). V was pared by 8 bases and J by 8 bases, with 12 bases between. The CDR3 is 11 residues long. The CDR3 loop reads CASAGGEGYTF. As DNA, the CDR3 is TGTGCCAGCGCTGGGGGCGAAGGCTACACCTTC.

As regards this clone: The same CDR3 is also encoded by other DNA sequences in this sample. This sequence joins TRBV5-4 and TRBJ1-1; D unresolved. The CDR3 consists of 13 residues. Germline CDR1 SGHNT, CDR2 YYREEE (reference sequence). Trimming took 1 base from V and 1 from J, leaving 5 bases between them. The CDR3 nucleotides read TGTGCCAGCAGCTTGACGGGGAACACTGAAGCTTTCTTT. This encodes CASSLTGNTEAFF. The entire variable domain, with the rest obtained from reference TRBV5-4 and TRBJ1-1, is as follows: ETGVTQSPTHLIKTRGQQVTLRCSSQSGHNTVSWYQQALGQGPQFIFQYYREEENGRGNFPPRFSGLQFPNYSSELNVNALELDDSALYLCASSLTGNTEAFFGQGTRLTVV.

The genes are TRBV7-9 and TRBJ2-5; D is uncertain. V was clipped by 5 bases and J by 5 bases, with 15 bases between them. This CDR3 spans 14 amino acids. Germline lookup yields CDR1 SEHNR and CDR2 FQNEAQ (reference sequence). CDR3 sequence reads: CASSRSGEGETQYF. The DNA of the CDR3 is TGTGCCAGCAGCAGATCCGGAGAAGGGGAGACCCAGTACTTC.

This sequence joins TRBV29-1 and TRBJ1-1, with D possibly matching TRBD1 (5 bases). V was trimmed by 7 bases and J by 1 base, leaving 13 bases between them. The CDR3 runs 13 residues. Germline V gives CDR1 SQVTM, CDR2 ANQGSEA. CDR3 sequence reads: CSGGKNRNTEAFF. In DNA, the CDR3 is TGCAGCGGGGGGAAAAATCGGAACACTGAAGCTTTCTTT.

This clone was counted ten times or more. Other DNA sequences of this sample code for an identical CDR3. V is TRBV4-1 and J is TRBJ2-2; D unresolved. Germline V gene sequence: CDR1 MGHRA, CDR2 YSYEKL. CDR3 size: 14 residues. V was trimmed by 3 bases and J by 0 bases, leaving 5 bases between them. The CDR3 bases are TGCGCCAGCAGCCATTCAGCGAACACCGGGGAGCTGTTTTTT. It specifies CASSHSANTGELFF.

The chain has TRBV5-4 and TRBJ2-2; no firm D call. Germline assignment: CDR1 SGHNT and CDR2 YYREEE (reference sequence). The CDR3 covers 16 residues. Deletions cut 2 bases from V and 0 bases from J, with 11 bases between. This chain's CDR3 is CASSFDPNSNTGELFF. Here the CDR3 DNA reads TGTGCCAGCAGCTTCGACCCGAATTCGAACACCGGGGAGCTGTTTTTT.

This sequence joins TRBV10-1 and TRBJ1-5, with TRBD1 identical over 8 bases. V was pared by 7 bases and J by 0 bases, with 14 bases of the junction left unmatched. The CDR3 is 18 amino acids. Germline values: CDR1 WNHNN, CDR2 SYGVQD (reference sequence). CDR3 amino acids: CASTWTAPQGGSNQPQHF. Written as DNA, the CDR3 is TGCGCCAGCACCTGGACAGCACCACAGGGGGGTAGCAATCAGCCCCAGCATTTT.